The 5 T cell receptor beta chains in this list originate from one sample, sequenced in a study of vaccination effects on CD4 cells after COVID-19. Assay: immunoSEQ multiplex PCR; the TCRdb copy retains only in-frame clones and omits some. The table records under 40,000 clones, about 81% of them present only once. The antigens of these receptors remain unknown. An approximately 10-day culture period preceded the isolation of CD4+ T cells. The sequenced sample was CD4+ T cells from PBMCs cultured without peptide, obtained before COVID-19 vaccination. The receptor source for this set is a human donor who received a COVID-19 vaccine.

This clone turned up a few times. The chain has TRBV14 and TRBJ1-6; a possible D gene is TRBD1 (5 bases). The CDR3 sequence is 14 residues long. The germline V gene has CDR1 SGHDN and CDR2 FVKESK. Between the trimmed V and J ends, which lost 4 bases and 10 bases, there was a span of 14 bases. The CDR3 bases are TGTGCCAGCAGCCGCTACGGGGGAGGGTCACCCCTCCACTTT. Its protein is CASSRYGGGSPLHF.

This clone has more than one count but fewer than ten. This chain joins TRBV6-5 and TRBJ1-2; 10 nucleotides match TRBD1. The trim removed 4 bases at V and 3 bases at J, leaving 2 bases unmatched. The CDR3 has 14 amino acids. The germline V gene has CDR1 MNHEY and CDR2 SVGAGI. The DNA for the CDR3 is TGTGCCAGCAGTTCCGGGACAGGGGACTATGGCTACACCTTC. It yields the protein CASSSGTGDYGYTF.

CDR3 nucleotides: TGCGCCAGCAGCTCCGCGGACACAGATACGCAGTATTTT. Protein: CASSSADTDTQYF. V usage is TRBV5-1 and J usage is TRBJ2-3, with D hard to call. This CDR3 comprises 13 residues. CDR1 is SGHRS and CDR2 is YFSETQ in the germline V gene. Trimming pared 3 bases from V and 2 bases from J, leaving 7 bases between.

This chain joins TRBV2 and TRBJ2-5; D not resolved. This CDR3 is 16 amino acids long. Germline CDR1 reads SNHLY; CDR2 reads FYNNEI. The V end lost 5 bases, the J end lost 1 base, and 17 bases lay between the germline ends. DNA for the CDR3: TGTGCCAGCAGTTATCAGTCAGGTATCCCCCAAGAGACCCAGTACTTC. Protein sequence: CASSYQSGIPQETQYF.

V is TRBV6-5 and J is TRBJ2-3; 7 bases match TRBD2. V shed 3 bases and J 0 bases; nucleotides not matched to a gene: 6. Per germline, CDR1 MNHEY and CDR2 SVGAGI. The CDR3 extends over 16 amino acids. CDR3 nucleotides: TGTGCCAGCAGTTATTTGCGGGGGTATAGCACAGATACGCAGTATTTT. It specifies CASSYLRGYSTDTQYF.